The sequence of this T cell receptor beta chain was determined in a study of T cell responses to AZD1222 COVID-19 vaccine (dated by TCRdb to the early 2020s). Turning to the overall study: AZD1222 recipients with second doses at about 4 weeks or about 12 weeks were pooled, because spike-specific TCR depth and breadth did not differ between schedules. Trial participants were enrolled by age into 18-55, 56-69 and 70-plus year subgroups, with roughly 160, 29 and 62 TCR-sequenced participants respectively. A total of 230 to 250 trial participants underwent TCR sequencing, of whom 207 received two doses of AZD1222 and about 25 received two doses of the MenACWY control vaccine. Summary of the overall study and its limitations: Because no day 14 peak-response samples were available, repertoires were characterized only after the peak T cell response. Conclusions about previously exposed vaccinees are limited because only five to seven AZD1222 recipients were SARS-CoV-2 seropositive at baseline. Participants were mostly white British, with more females than males. The authors suggested clonal diversity may have been underestimated. Reportedly, close to half of the unique spike-specific TCRs recognized epitopes lying outside the regions that are mutated in the B.1.351 and B.1.1.7 variants. Vaccine-associated CD4 TCRs spanned the whole spike protein, with dominant responses in regions 160-218 and 743-854. A significant rise in spike-specific TCR breadth and depth was observed after two AZD1222 doses relative to day 0 and relative to MenACWY recipients. In the small 56-69-year group, the increase in depth fell short of significance, most likely because of low power.

The time point label for this specimen denotes: baseline before first vaccination. Samples from vaccinated people were obtained from the UK trials COV001 and COV002, which included a single-blind randomized controlled phase 2/3 trial of AZD1222 (ChAdOx1 nCoV-19) in healthy adults. Trial participant PBMC samples were collected at day 0 and day 28 after the second dose for TCRbeta chain sequencing. The CDR3 regions of human TCRbeta chains were analyzed by immunosequencing. The study's processing was this. TCRs in the repertoires were matched against a reference library of SARS-CoV-2-specific TCRs that had been generated with the MIRA antigen-specificity platform. Breadth meant the fraction of unique TCRs that were SARS-CoV-2-associated, whereas depth meant the fraction of total T cells that were SARS-CoV-2-associated. Using the MIRA data, every spike-specific TCR was mapped to the spike region that the TCR reacted to and assigned to either a CD4 or a CD8 class. Log10-transformed breadth and depth values were compared by one-way ANOVA with Sidak's multiple comparisons tests. TCRdb obtained this table from immuneACCESS and retained in-frame rearrangements with V and J assigned. These tables miss some clones; where compared with another copy, unresolved V genes account for less than half of the shortfall, and the remainder is unexplained. The V and J calls and the clone size are those of that table, but D and trimming were determined from the DNA. The sample table holds some 120,000 clones, of which roughly nine tenths were seen once. The ten largest make up 7.5% to 8% of the sample.

The CDR3 starts with the cysteine, ends with the phenylalanine, and has 14 residues. This entry keeps only the CDR3 DNA: 42 bases, framed from base 1. V and J are truncated by 4 bases and 0 bases respectively, leaving an intervening sequence of 9 bases. Per the germline V gene (reference sequence), LGHDT is the CDR1 and YNNKEL is the CDR2. Note on this clone: Its antigen remains undetermined. Base qualities were left out, and no much larger clone turns up one base away.

The chain joins TRBV3-1 (or the pseudogene TRBV3-2) to TRBJ1-1; TRBD1 could be the D gene, as 5 bases match. The specimen was peripheral blood, collected on day 0 of AZD1222 vaccination. This TCR was recovered from an adult in good health. The DNA reads as follows: TGTGCCAGCAGCCCGGCGGGGGTGAACACTGAAGCTTTCTTT. This yields the protein CASSPAGVNTEAFF.